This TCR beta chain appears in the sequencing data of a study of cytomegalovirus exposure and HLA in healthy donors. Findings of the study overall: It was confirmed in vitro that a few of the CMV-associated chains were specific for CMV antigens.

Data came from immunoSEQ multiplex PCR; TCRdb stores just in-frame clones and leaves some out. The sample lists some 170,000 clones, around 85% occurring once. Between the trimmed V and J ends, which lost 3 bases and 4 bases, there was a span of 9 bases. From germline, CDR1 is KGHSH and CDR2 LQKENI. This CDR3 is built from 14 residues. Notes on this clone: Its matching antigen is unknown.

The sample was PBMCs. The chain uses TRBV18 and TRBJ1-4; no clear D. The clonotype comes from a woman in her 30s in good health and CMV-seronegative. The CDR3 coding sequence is TGTGCCAGCTCACCGGGCAGCTTTAATGAAAAACTGTTTTTT. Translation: CASSPGSFNEKLFF.